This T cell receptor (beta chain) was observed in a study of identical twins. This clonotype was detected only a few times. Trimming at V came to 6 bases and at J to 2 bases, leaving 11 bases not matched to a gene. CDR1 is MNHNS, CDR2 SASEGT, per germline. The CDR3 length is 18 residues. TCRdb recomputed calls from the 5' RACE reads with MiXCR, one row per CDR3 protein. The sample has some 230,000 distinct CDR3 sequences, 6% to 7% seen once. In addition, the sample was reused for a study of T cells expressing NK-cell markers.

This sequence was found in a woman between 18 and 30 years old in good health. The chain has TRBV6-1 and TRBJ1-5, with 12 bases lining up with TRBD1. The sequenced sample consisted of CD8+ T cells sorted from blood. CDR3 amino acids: CASRSPGQGAKGNQPQHF. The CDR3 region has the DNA TGTGCCAGCAGGTCCCCGGGACAGGGGGCGAAGGGCAATCAGCCCCAGCATTTT.